This T cell receptor beta chain comes out of a study of shared clonotypes between healthy human individuals. Looked up from germline, CDR1 is MGHRA and CDR2 is YSYEKL. Trimming cost V 2 bases and J 13 bases; bases outside gene matches: 9. CDR3 length: 15 amino acids. A note on this clone: As yet, its antigen is unknown.

The material for each subset, its genomic DNA, was split evenly across several immunoSEQ plates. Repertoires were generated with immunoSEQ multiplex PCR, while TCRdb's copy carries only in-frame clones and drops some. The sample records over a million clones, roughly 96% being singletons. Among the donors, all were Caucasian adults who lived in Nashville, Tennessee. Study-level findings and limits: Relative to their counterparts shared across all four donors, non-shared clonotypes exhibited diminished generation probabilities.

The chain has TRBV4-1 and TRBJ2-1, with 12 bases fitting TRBD2. The sequence was collected from a man under 40 in good health. Sequenced material: naive CD4+ T cells sorted from blood. The subset is: CD45RA+ positively selected. CDR3 nucleotides: TGCGCCAGCAGCCAAACCGGACTAGCGGGATCCCTTCAGTTCTTC. It is translated as CASSQTGLAGSLQFF.